Shown below are 8 T cell receptor beta chains from a single sample sequenced in a study of blood T cell repertoires in COVID-19. Some clones are missing from TCRdb's copy, which holds only in-frame ones; the method was immunoSEQ multiplex PCR. Of fewer than 600,000 clones in the sample, 75% to 90% were seen once. Sequenced: peripheral blood. These receptors originate from a man aged 18 to 29 with COVID-19, enrolled during active disease.

In regard to this clone: Other DNA sequences in the sample encode the same CDR3. J is TRBJ2-1 and V is TRBV12-3 or TRBV12-4, with D maybe TRBD1 (5 bases). The CDR3 is 12 amino acids. Trimming stripped 6 bases from V and 7 bases from J, with 10 bases between. The chain's CDR3 is CASSLSGNEQFF. DNA of the CDR3: TGTGCCAGCAGCCTCTCAGGGAATGAGCAGTTCTTC.

The CDR3 nucleotides read TGTGCCAGCAGCCTACTCCGGGGAAAACTGTTTTTT. Residues: CASSLLRGKLFF. This chain connects TRBV6-5 to TRBJ1-4; D is uncertain. Germline V gene sequence: CDR1 MNHEY, CDR2 SVGAGI. The CDR3 length is 12 residues. Trimming shortened V by 6 bases and J by 10 bases, and 12 bases separated the two germline ends.

V gene TRBV6-5 combines with J gene TRBJ1-3; 7 positions match TRBD1. The CDR3 is 13 amino acids. CDR1 and CDR2 (germline): MNHEY, SVGAGI. The trim removed 2 bases at V and 8 bases at J, leaving 3 bases unmatched. CDR3 in DNA: TGTGCCAGCAGTTACGACAGGGCGGACACCATATATTTT. Translated: CASSYDRADTIYF.

The rearrangement links TRBV3-1 (or the pseudogene TRBV3-2) to TRBJ1-2, with D tentatively TRBD1 (5 bases). V lost 0 bases and J lost 4, with 15 bases in between. Germline V gives CDR1 LGHDT, CDR2 YNNKEL (reference sequence). The CDR3 runs 16 residues. The CDR3 sequence is CASSQDKSGRVYGYTF. CDR3 nucleotide sequence: TGTGCCAGCAGCCAAGATAAGTCAGGGAGGGTCTATGGCTACACCTTC.

CDR3 coding DNA: TGTGCCAGCAGCTTGACAGGGCTGGCCGGGGAGCTGTTTTTT. It translates to CASSLTGLAGELFF. The chain couples TRBV5-4 to TRBJ2-2, with a weak D call TRBD1 (6 bases). The CDR3 has 14 residues. The germline V gene encodes CDR1 SGHNT and CDR2 YYREEE (reference sequence). The ends were cut back, 1 base at V and 6 bases at J, with 10 bases in the middle.

This chain links TRBV3-1 (or the pseudogene TRBV3-2) with TRBJ2-7; TRBD2 matches at 12 bases. CDR3 size: 16 residues. J gave up 3 bases and V 4 bases, and 7 bases lay outside the gene matches. From germline, CDR1 is LGHDT and CDR2 YNNKEL (reference sequence). CDR3: CASSPLAGGAIYEQYF. CDR3 nucleotides: TGTGCCAGCAGCCCTCTAGCGGGAGGGGCAATCTACGAGCAGTACTTC.

Only a few counts were recorded for this clone. The chain couples TRBV18 to TRBJ1-5; D might be TRBD1 (6 bases). The CDR3 totals 13 residues. The V and J ends lost 4 bases and 6 bases respectively, with 10 bases between them. CDR1 and CDR2 from the germline V gene are KGHSH and LQKENI. The DNA for the CDR3 is TGTGCCAGCTCACAGGGGGGGGGTCAGCCCCAGCATTTT. Translated, it gives CASSQGGGQPQHF. The entire variable domain, with the rest obtained from reference TRBV18 and TRBJ1-5, is as follows: NAGVMQNPRHLVRRRGQEARLRCSPMKGHSHVYWYRQLPEEGLKFMVYLQKENIIDESGMPKERFSAEFPKEGPSILRIQQVVRGDSAAYFCASSQGGGQPQHFGDGTRLSIL.

The rearrangement uses TRBV5-6 and TRBJ2-1, with D tentatively TRBD1 (7 bases). The V gene's germline CDR1 is SGHDT and CDR2 YYEEEE. The CDR3 is 16 residues long. Trimming took 3 bases from V and 8 from J, leaving 21 bases between them. CDR3 protein: CASSWGGTGDWDEQFF. As DNA, the CDR3 is TGTGCCAGCAGCTGGGGAGGTACAGGGGATTGGGATGAGCAGTTCTTC.